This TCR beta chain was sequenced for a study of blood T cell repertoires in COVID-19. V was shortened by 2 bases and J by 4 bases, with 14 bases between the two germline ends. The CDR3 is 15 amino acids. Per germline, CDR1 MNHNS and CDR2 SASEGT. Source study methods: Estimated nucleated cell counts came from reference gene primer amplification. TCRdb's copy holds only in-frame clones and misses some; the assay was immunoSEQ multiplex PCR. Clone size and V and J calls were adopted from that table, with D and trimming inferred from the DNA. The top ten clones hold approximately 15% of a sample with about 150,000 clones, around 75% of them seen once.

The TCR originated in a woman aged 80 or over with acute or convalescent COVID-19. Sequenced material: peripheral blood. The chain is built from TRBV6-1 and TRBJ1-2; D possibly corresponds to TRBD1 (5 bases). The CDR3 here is CASSEWGGTTYGYTF. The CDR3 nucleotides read TGTGCCAGCAGTGAATGGGGAGGGACTACCTATGGCTACACCTTC.